This entry features one TCR beta chain sequence. The antigen this receptor binds is unknown. No clone much larger than this one lies a single base away; base qualities are absent. Unmatched junction bases come to 16, with V trimmed by 0 bases and J by 12 bases. Reading from cysteine to phenylalanine, the CDR3 counts 16 amino acids. Only CDR3 DNA is held: 48 bases, read in frame from base 1. Taken from the germline V gene, the CDR1 and CDR2 loops are LGHNA and YSLEER. In total, fewer than 750 healthy bone marrow donors made up the cohort. At the time of sampling, every cohort member was nominally healthy, though immune exposures that went unrecorded were likely present. The donor was CMV seropositive and was included in the group of 270 or so seropositive cohort members. A peripheral blood sample was collected from each donor, and TCR beta sequencing was performed on peripheral blood mononuclear cells. Genomic DNA extraction from the blood cell samples was performed with the Qiagen DNeasy Blood Extraction Kit.

This record comes from a study of cytomegalovirus exposure and HLA in healthy donors (dated by TCRdb to the late 2010s). Describing the broader study: According to an earlier analysis of several hundred of the donors, some 180 million T cells yielded 90 million to 140 million unique TCR beta sequences and 276 Gb of sequence data. An early release that covered fewer than 800 HLA-typed donors contained approximately 290 gigabases of sequencing data and 85 million to 100 million unique TCR sequences. Among the approximately 420 genotyped donors, around 81% belonged to the genetic ancestry cluster associated with self-reported Caucasian donors. The aim of the study was to test whether cataloging public T cell receptors could identify signatures of past pathogen exposure. The T cell repertoires of around 670 subjects were profiled by immunosequencing and related to cytomegalovirus serostatus. Besides the first cohort of 666 subjects, a separate validation cohort made up of about 120 different subjects was used. The study combined high-throughput TCR immunosequencing, statistical association of individual TCRs with disease status, and machine learning to predict cytomegalovirus infection status. In a later analysis, previously published TCR beta repertoires from fewer than 750 donors were re-analyzed and high-resolution HLA genotyping was added so that TCR occurrence patterns could be studied. The later analysis used no new phenotypic data to find candidate immune exposures, relying instead on TCR beta sequences and their occurrence across donors. In an earlier analysis of 550 to 700 of the donors, high-throughput TCR beta sequencing was used to judge whether each TCR beta V gene segment behaved as functional or pseudogenic. Donor age, sex, ethnicity and CMV serostatus were compiled alongside the repertoire data. A later genetic analysis used genome-wide SNP genotypes for about 65% of the 666 donors, treating that subset as a discovery cohort. Every repertoire in the discovery cohort had been generated on one and the same sequencing platform. HLA typing included class I and class II loci at four-digit resolution. Typing coverage differed by locus: A, B, C, DRB1 and DQB1 were typed in about 620-630 donors, DQA1 in about 550, DPA1 in over 600, and DPB1 in just under 480. Roughly 5 DR-DQ haplotypes were handled as single units for association and clustering, since linkage in the cohort was strong. On average, roughly 240,000 unique TCR beta nucleotide sequences were sequenced per donor among some 420 genotyped donors of the cohort, with 15% to 20% of those sequences being non-productive.

Points the paper makes about the study in general: Sequencing depth was assumed to be roughly uniform across donors in the presence/absence analyses, though that assumption may not hold. The 87-base-pair reads could not distinguish some IMGT-functional V segments, including TRBV6-2 and TRBV6-3, so those segments were excluded. In vitro tests confirmed that a few of the cytomegalovirus-associated TCR beta chains recognize cytomegalovirus antigens. HLA typing was unavailable for some donors at each locus, so association tests used only the typed subset. Most TCR sequences were seen in very few donors, while some public TCRs were found in many individuals. A further reported finding was that TCR beta sequences accurately predicted the HLA-A and HLA-B alleles for most subjects in the first cohort. Specific HLA alleles were associated with some 15,000 TCR beta sequences at a false discovery rate of 0.05 in a later analysis. In a later analysis, most CMV-associated TCR beta chains were found to appear HLA-restricted, with HLA associations seemingly driven largely by CMV exposure. In a later analysis, several top co-occurrence clusters were reported to appear linked to parvovirus B19, influenza, CMV and Epstein-Barr virus. In a later genetic analysis, fewer N-insertions in productive TCRs were reported among donors in an Asian-associated ancestry cluster than the roughly 700-donor mean. The only immune exposure information available for the cohort was CMV serostatus. Linkage disequilibrium might explain the correlated functional status among segregating V segments, but an unknown experimental factor could not be excluded. In a later analysis, HLA-associated TCR beta chains were found to be more clonally expanded and to have lower generation probabilities than equally common non-associated chains. In an earlier analysis of some 540 of the donors, most TCR beta V segments appeared in productive rearrangements about 87% or about 30% of the time, broadly matching IMGT annotations. A cluster of highly shared sequence variants was judged likely to represent a technical artifact of the sequencing pipeline. The study listed 150 to 200 TCR beta chains as associated with cytomegalovirus. Strong co-occurrence of HLA alleles, especially DR and DQ, made assigning TCR associations to individual alleles difficult. According to the authors, the approach could potentially be generalized to other disease states and immunological phenotypes. Because counts were too low, roughly 17 rarely observed V segments, including chromosome 9 orphons, were left out of the earlier analysis of 587 of the donors. The classifier was reported to diagnose cytomegalovirus status with high specificity and sensitivity in both the original and validation cohorts. In a later genetic analysis, a missense DCLRE1C variant was associated with V-gene and J-gene trimming of TCR beta chains, and the association was replicated in an independent cohort. Only TCR beta chains were sequenced in this cohort, and the absence of alpha or paired-chain data limited detectable features. A later analysis found that TCR association rates varied across HLA loci, with DRB1 alleles showing the most associated TCRs and HLA-C alleles the fewest.

Libraries were prepared through the immunoSEQ multiplex PCR assay. The multiplex PCR relied on a mix of 60 forward primers for TCR Vbeta segments and 13 reverse primers for TCR Jbeta segments. Amplification of the CDR3 region of rearranged TCR beta genes was performed with a multiplex PCR assay on genomic DNA. Amplified TCR beta libraries were sequenced as 87-base-pair reads on the Illumina HiSeq System. For the original study's pipeline: Across the 700 or so repertoires, a later analysis counted roughly 84 million unique TCR beta chains, 9.5 million to 13 million of which were shared by at least two donors. A nearest-neighbor algorithm error-corrected the raw reads and collapsed the reads into unique sequences, merging closely related sequences to remove PCR and sequencing errors. V, D and J gene segments were assigned by aligning CDR3 sequences to IMGT reference sequences. For a sequence to be retained, a match of at least six nucleotides to both a V gene segment and a J gene segment was required. Rearrangements were classified as productive when the CDR3 lacked stop codons and remained in frame with V and J, and all other rearrangements were classified as non-productive. Following IMGT convention, CDR3 was defined as the stretch from the second conserved V-encoded cysteine up to the conserved J-encoded phenylalanine. The earlier analysis of around 640 of the donors excluded sequences that lacked an unambiguous match to a single V gene segment. In an earlier analysis of some 590 of the donors, a V segment was called functional when productive rearrangements were above 56.7%, and segregating when the standard deviation between donors exceeded 5%. A statistical classification framework was built for diagnosing cytomegalovirus status from the catalog of TCR beta chain sequences. In a later analysis, TCR nucleotide sequences were compared against IMGT/GENE-DB human TR gene sequences so that V and J genes could be assigned. The TCRdist pipeline was used in a later analysis to assign CDR3 sequences and most-parsimonious VDJ recombination scenarios. A later analysis defined each TCR beta chain by its CDR3 amino acid sequence plus V-gene family, and excluded reads lacking a unique V-gene family. To address suspected cross-contamination and a sequencing artifact, a later analysis removed 450 to 700 highly shared, low-generation-probability nucleotide sequences. In a later analysis, a clonal expansion index was calculated for each public chain from normalized within-repertoire ranks of inferred template counts. In a later analysis, generation probabilities were computed with a VDJ recombination model fitted to out-of-frame rearrangements, and the resulting probabilities were checked against IGoR. A later analysis scored TCR-TCR, TCR-HLA and TCR-CMV co-occurrence with hypergeometric tests, applying a repertoire-size bias correction to TCR pairs. To estimate false discovery rates, a later analysis permuted the HLA or CMV assignments 20 times. In a later analysis, co-occurring TCRs were grouped using DBSCAN, and TCRdist sequence similarity was added for clustering within HLA-allele-positive subsets. For co-occurrence clustering, repertoires with fewer than 30,000 or more than 120,000 public chains were excluded, along with a handful of repertoires with anomalous nucleotide sharing. In its TCRdb copy, this immuneACCESS table keeps in-frame sequences only and misses some clones. Where compared with another copy, unresolved V genes explain less than half of these, and the others have no known cause. Clonal size and the V and J genes are those of that table, whereas D and trimming came from the DNA. This sample gives about 140,000 clones in total; roughly 80% of them show up just once. The ten largest clones add up to approximately 6.2% of the sample.

The source is a man aged 40-49 years in good health and CMV-seropositive. The rearranged segments are TRBV4-3 and TRBJ1-1; 7 middle bases align to TRBD1. The sample taken for sequencing was PBMCs. Here is the DNA: TGCGCCAGCAGCCAAGATCTCCGTAGGACAGGCGTTTATACTTTCTTT. This yields the protein CASSQDLRRTGVYTFF.